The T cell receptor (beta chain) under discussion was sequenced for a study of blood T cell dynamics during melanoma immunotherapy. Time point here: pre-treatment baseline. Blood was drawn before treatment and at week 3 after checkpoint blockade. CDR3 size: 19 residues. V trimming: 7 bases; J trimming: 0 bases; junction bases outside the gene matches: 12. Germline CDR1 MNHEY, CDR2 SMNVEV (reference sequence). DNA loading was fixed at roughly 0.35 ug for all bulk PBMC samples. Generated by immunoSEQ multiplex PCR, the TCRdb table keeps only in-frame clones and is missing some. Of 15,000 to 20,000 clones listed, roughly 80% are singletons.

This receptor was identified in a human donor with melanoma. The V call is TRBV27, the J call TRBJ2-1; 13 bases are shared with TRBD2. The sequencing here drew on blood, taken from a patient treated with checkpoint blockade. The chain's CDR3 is CASTLGVGLAGVSYNEQFF. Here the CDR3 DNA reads TGTGCCAGCACCCTAGGGGTAGGACTAGCGGGAGTCTCCTACAATGAGCAGTTCTTC.